This TCR beta chain was retrieved from a study of OX40 agonist ivuxolimab in advanced cancers. Study as a whole: Patients were dosed with the agonistic anti-OX40 (CD134) antibody ivuxolimab.

On this clone itself: The antigen is unknown.

Study-wide findings and caveats: On average, CD8+ T cells had more expanded clones than CD4+. Among expanded peripheral T cells, antigen specificity went undetermined. Low normalized T-cell clonal expansion was also seen in some nonresponders.

V shed 4 bases and J shed 3 bases, with 9 bases lying between them. Germline CDR1 MNHEY, CDR2 SVGAGI. The CDR3 runs to 13 residues. The protocol was immunoSEQ multiplex PCR, while the TCRdb copy is restricted to in-frame clones and leaves out a portion. This table has some 99,000 clones, roughly 95% appearing once. V is TRBV6-5 and J is TRBJ1-2; no clear D gene. This specimen was CD4+ or CD8+ T cells sorted from blood, taken in a trial of the OX40 agonist ivuxolimab. The TCR sequence derives from an adult with an advanced solid tumor such as melanoma, head and neck, liver or kidney cancer. In DNA form, the CDR3 reads TGTGCCAGCAGTTCCTCCCATGACTATGGCTACACCTTC. Translation gives CASSSSHDYGYTF.